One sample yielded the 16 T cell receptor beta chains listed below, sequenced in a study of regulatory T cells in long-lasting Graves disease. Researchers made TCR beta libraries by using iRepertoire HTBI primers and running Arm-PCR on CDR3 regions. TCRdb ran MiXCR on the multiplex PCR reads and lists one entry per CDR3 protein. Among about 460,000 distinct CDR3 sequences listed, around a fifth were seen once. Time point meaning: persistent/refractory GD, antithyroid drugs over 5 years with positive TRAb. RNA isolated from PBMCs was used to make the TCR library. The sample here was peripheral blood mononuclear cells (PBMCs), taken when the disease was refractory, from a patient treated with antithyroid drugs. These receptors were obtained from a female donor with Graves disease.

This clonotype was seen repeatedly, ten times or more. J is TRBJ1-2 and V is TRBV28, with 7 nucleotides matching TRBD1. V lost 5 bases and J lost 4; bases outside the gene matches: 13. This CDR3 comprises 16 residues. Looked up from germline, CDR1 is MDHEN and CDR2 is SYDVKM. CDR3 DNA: TGTGCCAGCAGTGACCAAACAGGGGAGGTGGCCTATGGCTACACCTTC. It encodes CASSDQTGEVAYGYTF.

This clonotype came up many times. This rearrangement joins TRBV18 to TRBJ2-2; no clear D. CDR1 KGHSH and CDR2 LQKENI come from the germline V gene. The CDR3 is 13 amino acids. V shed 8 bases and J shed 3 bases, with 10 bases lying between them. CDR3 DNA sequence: TGTGCCAGCAGCCCCCGTGACACCGGGGAGCTGTTTTTT. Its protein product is CASSPRDTGELFF.

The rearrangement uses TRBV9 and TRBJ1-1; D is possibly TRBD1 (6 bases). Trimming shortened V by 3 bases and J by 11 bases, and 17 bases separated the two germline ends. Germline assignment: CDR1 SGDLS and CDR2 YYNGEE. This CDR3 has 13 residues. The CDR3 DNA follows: TGTGCCAGCAGCGGTATCGGGGGGCGCGAGGCTTTCTTT. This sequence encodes CASSGIGGREAFF. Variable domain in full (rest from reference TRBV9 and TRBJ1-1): DSGVTQTPKHLITATGQRVTLRCSPRSGDLSVYWYQQSLDQGLQFLIQYYNGEERAKGNILERFSAQQFPDLHSELNLSSLELGDSALYFCASSGIGGREAFFGQGTRLTVV.

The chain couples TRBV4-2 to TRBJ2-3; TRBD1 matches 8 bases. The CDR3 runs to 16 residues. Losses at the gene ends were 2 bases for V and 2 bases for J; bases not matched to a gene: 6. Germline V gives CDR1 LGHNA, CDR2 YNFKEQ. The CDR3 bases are TGTGCCAGCAGCCAACCCGGGACAGGATCCACAGATACGCAGTATTTT. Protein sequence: CASSQPGTGSTDTQYF.

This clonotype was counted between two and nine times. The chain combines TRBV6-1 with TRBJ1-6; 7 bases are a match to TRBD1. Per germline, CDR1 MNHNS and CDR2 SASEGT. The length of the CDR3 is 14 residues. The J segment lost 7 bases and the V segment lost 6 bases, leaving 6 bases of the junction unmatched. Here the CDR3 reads CASRRDSVNSPLHF. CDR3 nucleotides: TGTGCCAGCAGAAGGGACAGTGTCAATTCACCCCTCCACTTT.

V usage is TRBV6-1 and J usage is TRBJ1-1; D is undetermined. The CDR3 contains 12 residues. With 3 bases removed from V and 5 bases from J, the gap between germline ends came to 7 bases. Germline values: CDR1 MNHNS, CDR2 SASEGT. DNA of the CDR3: TGTGCCAGCAGTGAGAGGAAGACTGAAGCTTTCTTT. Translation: CASSERKTEAFF.

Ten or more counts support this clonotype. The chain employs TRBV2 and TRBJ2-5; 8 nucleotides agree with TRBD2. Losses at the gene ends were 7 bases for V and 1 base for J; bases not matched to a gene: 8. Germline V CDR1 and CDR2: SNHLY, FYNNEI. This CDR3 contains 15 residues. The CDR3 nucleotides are TGTGCCAGCACCCTCAGCGGGGGAATCCAAGAGACCCAGTACTTC. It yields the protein CASTLSGGIQETQYF.

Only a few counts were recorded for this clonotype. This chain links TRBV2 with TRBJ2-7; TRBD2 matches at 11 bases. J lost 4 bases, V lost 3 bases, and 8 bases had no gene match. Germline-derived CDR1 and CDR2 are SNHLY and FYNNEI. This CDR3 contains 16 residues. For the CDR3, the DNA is TGTGCCAGCAGTGACTCGATAGCGGGAGGGGAATACGAGCAGTACTTC. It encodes CASSDSIAGGEYEQYF.

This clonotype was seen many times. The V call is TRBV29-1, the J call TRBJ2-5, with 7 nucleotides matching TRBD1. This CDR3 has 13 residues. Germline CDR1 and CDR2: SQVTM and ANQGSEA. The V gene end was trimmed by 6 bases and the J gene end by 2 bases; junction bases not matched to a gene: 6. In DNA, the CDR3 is TGCAGCGTCTTCGGGACAGAACAAGAGACCCAGTACTTC. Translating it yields CSVFGTEQETQYF.

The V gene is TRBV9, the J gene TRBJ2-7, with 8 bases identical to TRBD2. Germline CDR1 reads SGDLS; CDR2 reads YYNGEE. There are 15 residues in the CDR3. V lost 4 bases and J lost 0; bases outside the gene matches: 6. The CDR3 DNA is TGTGCCAGCAGCTCCCGGACTAGCCTCTCCTACGAGCAGTACTTC. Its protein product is CASSSRTSLSYEQYF.

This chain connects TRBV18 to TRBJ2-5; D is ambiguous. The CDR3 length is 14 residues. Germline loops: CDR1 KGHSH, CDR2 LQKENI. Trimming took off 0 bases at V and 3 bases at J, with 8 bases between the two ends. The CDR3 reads CASSPPVSKETQYF. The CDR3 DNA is TGTGCCAGCTCACCACCGGTCTCGAAAGAGACCCAGTACTTC.

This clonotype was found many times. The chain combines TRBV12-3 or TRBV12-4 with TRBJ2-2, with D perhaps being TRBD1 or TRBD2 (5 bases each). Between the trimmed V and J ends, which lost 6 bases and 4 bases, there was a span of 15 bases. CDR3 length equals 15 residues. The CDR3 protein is CASRLRGIGTGELFF. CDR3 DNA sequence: TGTGCCAGCAGATTGAGGGGAATCGGCACCGGGGAGCTGTTTTTT.

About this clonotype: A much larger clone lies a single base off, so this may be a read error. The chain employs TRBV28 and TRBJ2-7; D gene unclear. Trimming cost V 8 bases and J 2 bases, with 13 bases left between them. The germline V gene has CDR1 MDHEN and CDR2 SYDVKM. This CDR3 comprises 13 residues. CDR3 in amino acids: CASGLQETYEQYF. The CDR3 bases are TGTGCCAGCGGTCTGCAAGAGACCTACGAGCAGTACTTC.

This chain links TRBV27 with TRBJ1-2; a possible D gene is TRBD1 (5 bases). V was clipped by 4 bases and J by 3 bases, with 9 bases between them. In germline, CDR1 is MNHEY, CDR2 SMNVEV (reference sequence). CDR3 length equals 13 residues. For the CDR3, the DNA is TGTGCCAGCAGTTGGGGACGGCACTATGGCTACACCTTC. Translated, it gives CASSWGRHYGYTF.

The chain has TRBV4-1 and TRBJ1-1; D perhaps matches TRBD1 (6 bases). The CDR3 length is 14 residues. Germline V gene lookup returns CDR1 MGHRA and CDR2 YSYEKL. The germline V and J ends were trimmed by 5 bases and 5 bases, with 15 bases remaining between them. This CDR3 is CASSTQGRETEAFF. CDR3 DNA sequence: TGCGCCAGCAGCACTCAGGGGCGTGAGACTGAAGCTTTCTTT.

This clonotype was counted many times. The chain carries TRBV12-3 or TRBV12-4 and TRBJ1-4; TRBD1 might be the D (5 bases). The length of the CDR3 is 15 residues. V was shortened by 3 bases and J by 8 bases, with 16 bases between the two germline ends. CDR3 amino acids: CASSLGMGGKEKLFF. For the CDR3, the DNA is TGTGCCAGCAGTTTGGGGATGGGGGGTAAGGAAAAACTGTTTTTT.